Reported below is one T cell receptor (beta chain). Its target is not known. The CDR3 sequence is 14 residues long. CDR1 is LNHDA, CDR2 SQIVND, per germline (reference sequence). Trimming at V came to 6 bases and at J to 7 bases, leaving 5 bases not matched to a gene. This specimen belongs to a study of CD8+CD57+ T cells in acquired aplastic anemia. Study context: Sorted CD4+ and CD8+ cells gave an average of 3.2 ug of DNA. CD4+ reads averaged about 9.9 million in healthy donors.

Overall study results and limits: Patients and controls shared 25 to 30 CD8+ CDR3 sequences.

TCR beta VDJ combinations and CDR3 sequences were profiled from genomic DNA. TCRdb independently ran MiXCR on the reads; one entry per CDR3 protein. The sample lists 60,000 or so distinct CDR3 sequences, less than 65% seen once, with over 2% in the top ten. This TCR was recovered from a human donor in good health, serving as a control. Material for sequencing was sorted CD4+, CD8+, or CD8+CD57+ T cells (not recorded which) from PBMCs. V gene TRBV19 combines with J gene TRBJ1-5; 11 positions match TRBD1. CDR3 sequence reads: CASSGQGAGQPQHF. The CDR3 region has the DNA TGTGCCAGTAGCGGACAGGGGGCCGGGCAGCCCCAGCATTTT.